This TCR beta chain emerged from a study of breast tumors, draining lymph nodes, adjacent tissues. The study, taken as a whole, reports: Luminal-like breast cancer showed significantly higher tumor–nontumor repertoire similarity than basal-like. Tumor T cell lymph node origin was a supported hypothesis, not proven. Tumors had less TCR diversity than lymph nodes, more than nontumor tissue. Data fit most tumor T cells coming from lymph node, expanding in tumor.

The CDR3 sequence is 14 residues long. Germline CDR1 is DFQATT and CDR2 is SNEGSKA (reference sequence). V was shortened by 6 bases and J by 6 bases, with 20 bases between the two germline ends. Breast cancer patients provided tissue from their axillary draining lymph nodes. TCRdb recomputed calls from the multiplex PCR reads with MiXCR, one row per CDR3 protein. The sample contains approximately 230,000 distinct CDR3 sequences, 30% to 35% of which appear only once. This clonotype was detected many times. What it binds is not known. J is TRBJ1-2 and V is TRBV20-1; the D is unclear. The specimen sequenced was axillary lymph node tissue. The origin of this receptor is a female donor with breast cancer. Some clones in this sample may be carry-over from other donors' samples. CDR3 sequence (DNA): TGCAGTGCCCGGTTAGGGCTTGGTATGGATGGCTACACCTTC. Amino acids: CSARLGLGMDGYTF.